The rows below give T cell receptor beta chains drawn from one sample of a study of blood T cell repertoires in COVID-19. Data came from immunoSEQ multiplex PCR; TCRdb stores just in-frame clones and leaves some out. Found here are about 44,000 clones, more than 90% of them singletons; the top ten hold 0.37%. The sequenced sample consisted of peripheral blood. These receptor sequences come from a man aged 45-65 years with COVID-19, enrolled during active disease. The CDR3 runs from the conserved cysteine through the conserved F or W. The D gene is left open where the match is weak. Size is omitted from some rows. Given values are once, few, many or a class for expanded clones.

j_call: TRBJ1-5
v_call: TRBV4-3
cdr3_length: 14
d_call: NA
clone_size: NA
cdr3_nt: TGCGCCAGCAGCCGGGACATAAGGGATCAGCCCCAGCATTTT
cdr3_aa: CASSRDIRDQPQHF

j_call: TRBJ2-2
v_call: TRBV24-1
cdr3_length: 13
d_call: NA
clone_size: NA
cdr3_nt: TGTGCCACCAGTCCCTCAGTGACCGGGGAGCTGTTTTTT
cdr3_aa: CATSPSVTGELFF

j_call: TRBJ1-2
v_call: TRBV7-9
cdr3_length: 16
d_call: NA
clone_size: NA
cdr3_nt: TGTGCCAGCAGCCCCCTACTCGACAGGAACGCCCGGGGCTACACCTTC
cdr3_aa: CASSPLLDRNARGYTF

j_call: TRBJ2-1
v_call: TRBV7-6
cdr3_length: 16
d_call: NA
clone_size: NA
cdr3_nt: TGTGCCAGCAGCTCCGAGCATGGGGCAAGGGACAATGAGCAGTTCTTC
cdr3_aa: CASSSEHGARDNEQFF

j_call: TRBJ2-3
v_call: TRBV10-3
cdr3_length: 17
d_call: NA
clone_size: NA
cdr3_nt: TGTGCCATCAGTGAGGAGGCTCTTGGGTTTAGCACAGATACGCAGTATTTT
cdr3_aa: CAISEEALGFSTDTQYF

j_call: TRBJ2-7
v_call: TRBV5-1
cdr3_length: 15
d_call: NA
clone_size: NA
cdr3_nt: TGCGCCAGCAGCTTGGCCCGGGTCAGACCCTACGAGCAGTACTTC
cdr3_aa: CASSLARVRPYEQYF

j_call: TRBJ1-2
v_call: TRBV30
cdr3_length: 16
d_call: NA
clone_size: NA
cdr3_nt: TGTGCCTGGAGTGTATGGGGGACTTTCGGTGCTCTTGGCTACACCTTC
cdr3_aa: CAWSVWGTFGALGYTF

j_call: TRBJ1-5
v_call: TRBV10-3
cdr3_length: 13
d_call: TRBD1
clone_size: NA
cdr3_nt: TGTGCCATCAGTGAGACAGGGGAGCAGCCCCAGCATTTT
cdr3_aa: CAISETGEQPQHF

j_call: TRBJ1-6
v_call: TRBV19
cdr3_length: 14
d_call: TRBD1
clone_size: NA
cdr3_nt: TGTGCCAGTATGATCCAGGGGGCTGATTCACCCCTCCACTTT
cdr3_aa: CASMIQGADSPLHF

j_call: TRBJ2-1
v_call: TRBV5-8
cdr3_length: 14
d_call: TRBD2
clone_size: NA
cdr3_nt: TGTGCCAGCAGCTCACCGGGACTAGCCGATGAGCAGTTCTTC
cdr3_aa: CASSSPGLADEQFF

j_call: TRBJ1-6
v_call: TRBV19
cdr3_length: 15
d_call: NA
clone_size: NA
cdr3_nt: TGTGCCACCCAGTCCGGGCCAGCGGGGAATTCACCCCTCCACTTT
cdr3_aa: CATQSGPAGNSPLHF

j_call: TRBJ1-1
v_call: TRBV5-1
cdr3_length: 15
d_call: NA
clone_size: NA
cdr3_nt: TGCGCCAGCAGCTTGGATCGGGGGATGAACACTGAAGCTTTCTTT
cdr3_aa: CASSLDRGMNTEAFF

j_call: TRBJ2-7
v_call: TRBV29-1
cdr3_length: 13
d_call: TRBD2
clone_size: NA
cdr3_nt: TGCACCGTCCAGGTGGCGGGAGCTGGCGAGCAGTACTTC
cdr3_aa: CTVQVAGAGEQYF

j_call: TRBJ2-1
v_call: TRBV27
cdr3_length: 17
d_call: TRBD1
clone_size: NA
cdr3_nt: TGTGCCAGCAGTTTATACGCAGGGACAGGGGCGTCCAATGAGCAGTTCTTC
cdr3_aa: CASSLYAGTGASNEQFF

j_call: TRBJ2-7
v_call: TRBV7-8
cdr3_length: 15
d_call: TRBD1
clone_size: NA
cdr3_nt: TGTGCCAGCAGCTTATCGACAGGGGGCGCATACGAGCAGTACTTC
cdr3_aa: CASSLSTGGAYEQYF

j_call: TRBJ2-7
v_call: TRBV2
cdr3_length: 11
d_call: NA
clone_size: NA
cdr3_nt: TGTGCCAGCAGTGGGGAGTACGAGCAGTACTTC
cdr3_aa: CASSGEYEQYF

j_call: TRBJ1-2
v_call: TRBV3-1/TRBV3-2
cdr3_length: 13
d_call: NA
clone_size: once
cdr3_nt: TGTGCCAGCAGCCAAGGGGCAGACTATGGCTACACCTTC
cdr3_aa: CASSQGADYGYTF

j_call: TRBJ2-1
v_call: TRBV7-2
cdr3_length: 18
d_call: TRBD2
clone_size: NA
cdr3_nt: TGTGCCAGCAGCTTAGCCTCCTTGCGGGAGGGCCTAGGTAATGAGCAGTTCTTC
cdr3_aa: CASSLASLREGLGNEQFF

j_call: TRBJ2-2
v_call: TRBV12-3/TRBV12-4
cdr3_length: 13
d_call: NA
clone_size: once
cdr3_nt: TGTGCCAGCAGGCCTTCGGTTTACGGGGAGCTGTTTTTT
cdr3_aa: CASRPSVYGELFF

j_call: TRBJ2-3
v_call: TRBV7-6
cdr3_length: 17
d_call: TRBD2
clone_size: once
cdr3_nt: TGTGCCAGCAGCTTATATCCTAGCGGGGGAAGTTCAGATACGCAGTATTTT
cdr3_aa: CASSLYPSGGSSDTQYF

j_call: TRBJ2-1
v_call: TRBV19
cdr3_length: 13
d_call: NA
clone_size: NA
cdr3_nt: TGTGCCACCCATGGGGGAGGCTACAATGAGCAGTTCTTC
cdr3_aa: CATHGGGYNEQFF

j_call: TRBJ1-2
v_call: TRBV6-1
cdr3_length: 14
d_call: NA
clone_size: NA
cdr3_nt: TGTGCCAGCAGTGAAGTAAGGCAGGGCGGTGGCTACACCTTC
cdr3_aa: CASSEVRQGGGYTF

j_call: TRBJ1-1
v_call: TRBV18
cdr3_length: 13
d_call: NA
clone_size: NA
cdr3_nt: TGTGCCAGCTCACCACTTCCCGAGACTGAAGCTTTCTTT
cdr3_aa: CASSPLPETEAFF

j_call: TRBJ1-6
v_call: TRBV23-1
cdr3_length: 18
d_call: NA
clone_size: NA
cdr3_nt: TGCGCCAGCAGTCAATCAAGTTTTAGGGCAGGGGATATTTCACCCCTCCACTTT
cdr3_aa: CASSQSSFRAGDISPLHF

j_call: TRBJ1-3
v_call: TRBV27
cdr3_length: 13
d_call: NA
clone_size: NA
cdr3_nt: TGTGCCAGCAACGACAGATGGAGAGACACCATATATTTT
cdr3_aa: CASNDRWRDTIYF

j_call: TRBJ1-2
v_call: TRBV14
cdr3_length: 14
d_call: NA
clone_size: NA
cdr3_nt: TGTGCCAGCAGCCAAGCCTGGGACTTCTATGGCTATACCTTC
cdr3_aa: CASSQAWDFYGYTF

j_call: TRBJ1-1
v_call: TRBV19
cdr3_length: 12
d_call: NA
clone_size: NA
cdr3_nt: TGTGCCAGTACCAACCCGGCCGGGGGAGCTTTCTTT
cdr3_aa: CASTNPAGGAFF

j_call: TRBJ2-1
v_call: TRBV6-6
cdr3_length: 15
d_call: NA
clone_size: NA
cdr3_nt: TGTGCCAGCAGTCAACTCCGGAGGGTTAACAATGAGCAGTTCTTC
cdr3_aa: CASSQLRRVNNEQFF

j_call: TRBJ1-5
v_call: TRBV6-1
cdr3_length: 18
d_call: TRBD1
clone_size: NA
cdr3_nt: TGTGCCAGCAGTGAACCCGGACAGGGGAGGCGAGTCAATCAGCCCCAGCATTTT
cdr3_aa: CASSEPGQGRRVNQPQHF

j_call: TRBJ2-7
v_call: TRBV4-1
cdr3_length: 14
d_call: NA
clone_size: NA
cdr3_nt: TGCGCCAGCAGCCAAGATCCAGGAAACTACGAGCAGTACTTC
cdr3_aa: CASSQDPGNYEQYF

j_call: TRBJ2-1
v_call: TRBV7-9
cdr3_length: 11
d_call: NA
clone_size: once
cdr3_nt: TGTGCCAGCAGCTTCCGGACTGTGCAGTTCTTC
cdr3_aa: CASSFRTVQFF

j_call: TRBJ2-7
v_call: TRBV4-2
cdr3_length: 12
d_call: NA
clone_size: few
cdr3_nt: TGTGCCAGCAGCCATGAACCAGGGGAAACTAACTTC
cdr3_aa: CASSHEPGETNF

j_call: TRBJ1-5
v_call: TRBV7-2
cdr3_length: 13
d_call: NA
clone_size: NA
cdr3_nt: TGTGCCAGCAGCTTAGCGGCCCATCAGCCCCAGCATTTT
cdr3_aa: CASSLAAHQPQHF

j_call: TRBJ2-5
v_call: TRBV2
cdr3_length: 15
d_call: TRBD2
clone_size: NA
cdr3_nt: TGTGCCAGCAGTGCGAGCGGGAGGTCGGGGGAGACCCAGTACTTC
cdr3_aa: CASSASGRSGETQYF

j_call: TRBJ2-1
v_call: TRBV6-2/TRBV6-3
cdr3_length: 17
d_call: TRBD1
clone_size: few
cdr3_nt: TGTGCCAGCAGTAGAGGGACAGGGGACGGCTATGTGAATGAGCAGTTCTTC
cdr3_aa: CASSRGTGDGYVNEQFF

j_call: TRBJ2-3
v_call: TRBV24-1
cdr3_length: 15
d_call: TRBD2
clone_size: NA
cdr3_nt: TGTGCCACCAGTTCCGGGACTAGCGTCACAGATACGCAGTATTTT
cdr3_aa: CATSSGTSVTDTQYF

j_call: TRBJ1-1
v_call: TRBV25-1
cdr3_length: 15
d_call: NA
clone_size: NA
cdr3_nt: TGTGCCAGCAGTGAAGGGCGGGGGATGAACACTGAAGCTTTCTTT
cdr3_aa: CASSEGRGMNTEAFF

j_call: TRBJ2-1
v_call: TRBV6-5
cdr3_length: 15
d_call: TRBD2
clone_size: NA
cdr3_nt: TGTGCCAGCATTGGACTAGCGGGAAACTACAATGAGCAGTTCTTC
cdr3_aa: CASIGLAGNYNEQFF

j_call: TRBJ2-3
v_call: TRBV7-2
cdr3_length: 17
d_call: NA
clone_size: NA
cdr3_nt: TGTGCCAGCAGTTCCGTTGGGGGGAACAGTGGGACAGATACGCAGTATTTT
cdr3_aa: CASSSVGGNSGTDTQYF

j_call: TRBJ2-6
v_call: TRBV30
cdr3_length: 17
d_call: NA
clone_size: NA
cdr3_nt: TGTGCCTGGAGTCCCACTCGACAGTACTCTGGGGCCAACGTCCTGACTTTC
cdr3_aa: CAWSPTRQYSGANVLTF

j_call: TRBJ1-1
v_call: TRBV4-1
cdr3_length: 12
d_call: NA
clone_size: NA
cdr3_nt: TGCGCCAGCAGCCATCGTCCCGAGACAATATTCTTT
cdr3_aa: CASSHRPETIFF

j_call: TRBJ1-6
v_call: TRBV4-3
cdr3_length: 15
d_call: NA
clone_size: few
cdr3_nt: TGCGCCAGCAGCCAACAACAGGGCTATAATTCACCCCTCCACTTT
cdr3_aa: CASSQQQGYNSPLHF

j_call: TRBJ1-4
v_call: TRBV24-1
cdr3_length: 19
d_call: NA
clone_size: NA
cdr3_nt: TGTGCCACCTCGCCGGGGTCTTCGTTCGGCTTGCTAACTAATGAAAAACTGTTTTTT
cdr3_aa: CATSPGSSFGLLTNEKLFF

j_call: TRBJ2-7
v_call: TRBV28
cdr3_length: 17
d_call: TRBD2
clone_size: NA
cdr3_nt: TGTGCCAGCTGTAATACCGGACTAGCGGCCTCCCTAGCCGAGCAGTACTTC
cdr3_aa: CASCNTGLAASLAEQYF

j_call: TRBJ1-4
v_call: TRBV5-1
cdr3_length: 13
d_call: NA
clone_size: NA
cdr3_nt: TGCGCCAGCAGCCAAAATCCGGGTGAAAAACTGTTTTTT
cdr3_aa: CASSQNPGEKLFF

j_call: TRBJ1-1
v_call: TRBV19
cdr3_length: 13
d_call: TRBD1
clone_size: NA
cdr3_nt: TGTGCCAGTAGGGGACAGGGGGCCTCTGAAGCTTTCTTT
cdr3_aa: CASRGQGASEAFF

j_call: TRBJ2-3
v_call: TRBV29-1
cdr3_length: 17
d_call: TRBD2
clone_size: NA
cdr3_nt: TGCAGCGTTCGCCCCCGACTAGCGGGAGTTAGCACAGATACGCAGTATTTT
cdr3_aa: CSVRPRLAGVSTDTQYF

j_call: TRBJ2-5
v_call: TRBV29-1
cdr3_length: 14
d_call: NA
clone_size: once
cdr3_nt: TGCAGCGTCAAAGGGCGCAGGGTCGGGGAGACCCAGTACTTC
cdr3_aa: CSVKGRRVGETQYF